Following are 28 T cell receptor beta chains from one sample sequenced in a study of blood T cell repertoires in COVID-19. Assay used: immunoSEQ multiplex PCR; TCRdb lists only in-frame clones, some missing. The profile shows under 200,000 clones, 80% of them singletons. Sequences were obtained from peripheral blood. Receptors were obtained from a man aged 65 to 85 with active or convalescent COVID-19.

The chain combines TRBV4-2 with TRBJ1-2, with 9 bases lining up with TRBD1. J gave up 6 bases and V 0 bases, and 14 bases lay outside the gene matches. This CDR3 contains 18 residues. In germline, CDR1 is LGHNA, CDR2 YNFKEQ. The CDR3 protein is CASSQDQGRGTGSNGYTF. In nucleotides, the CDR3 is TGTGCCAGCAGCCAAGATCAGGGTAGGGGGACAGGGTCGAATGGCTACACCTTC.

The chain uses TRBV12-3 or TRBV12-4 and TRBJ2-7, with TRBD1 matching over 9 bases. The CDR3 runs to 12 residues. J was trimmed by 13 bases and V by 4 bases; bases with no gene match: 8. CDR3 protein: CASSSGTGNLYF. The CDR3 DNA reads as TGTGCCAGCAGTTCCGGGACAGGGAATCTCTACTTC.

The gene calls are TRBV4-1 and TRBJ1-1; unclear D gene. This CDR3 has 18 residues. Germline loops: CDR1 MGHRA, CDR2 YSYEKL. V lost 0 bases, J lost 5 bases, and 22 bases lay in between. The CDR3 loop is CASSQDSGLRGIVTEAFF. CDR3 sequence (DNA): TGCGCCAGCAGCCAAGATAGCGGGCTCAGAGGGATAGTGACTGAAGCTTTCTTT.

The chain carries TRBV6-5 and TRBJ1-4; 9 nucleotides line up with TRBD1. The V segment lost 7 bases and the J segment 8 bases; nucleotides outside the gene matches: 8. Germline V gene data show CDR1 as MNHEY and CDR2 as SVGAGI. The CDR3 is 14 residues long. The DNA for the CDR3 is TGTGCCAGCAACCCACAGGGGGCGCGGGAAAAACTGTTTTTT. Its protein product is CASNPQGAREKLFF.

The chain carries TRBV6-6 and TRBJ1-2; a weak D match, TRBD1 (6 bases). Trimming stripped 6 bases from V and 4 bases from J, with 12 bases between. This CDR3 is 13 amino acids long. Germline V gene data show CDR1 as MNHNY and CDR2 as SVGAGI (reference sequence). CDR3 region: CASRNGTIYGYTF. In nucleotides, the CDR3 is TGTGCCAGCAGAAACGGGACAATCTATGGCTACACCTTC.

J is TRBJ2-5 and V is TRBV6-5; D is perhaps TRBD2 (6 bases). Germline assignment: CDR1 MNHEY and CDR2 SVGAGI. V dropped 2 bases and J dropped 2 bases, with 9 bases sitting between them. CDR3 length equals 14 residues. The CDR3 loop reads CASSYGTPQETQYF. In DNA, the CDR3 is TGTGCCAGCAGTTACGGGACTCCTCAAGAGACCCAGTACTTC.

The chain has TRBV9 and TRBJ1-2; 7 bases match TRBD1. Germline loops: CDR1 SGDLS, CDR2 YYNGEE. This CDR3 spans 15 amino acids. V was clipped by 4 bases and J by 0 bases; unmatched bases: 6. Written as DNA, the CDR3 is TGTGCCAGCAGCCCGGGACAGCCAGCTAACTATGGCTACACCTTC. It yields the protein CASSPGQPANYGYTF. Variable domain in full (rest from reference TRBV9 and TRBJ1-2): DSGVTQTPKHLITATGQRVTLRCSPRSGDLSVYWYQQSLDQGLQFLIQYYNGEERAKGNILERFSAQQFPDLHSELNLSSLELGDSALYFCASSPGQPANYGYTFGSGTRLTVV.

The CDR3 DNA reads TGCGCCAGCAGCCAGGGGCAGGCCAACACTGAAGCTTTCTTT. Translating it yields CASSQGQANTEAFF. The V call is TRBV5-1, the J call TRBJ1-1; weak D call: TRBD1 (6 bases). The CDR3 runs 14 residues. Germline V gene lookup returns CDR1 SGHRS and CDR2 YFSETQ. With 4 bases removed from V and 2 bases from J, the gap between germline ends came to 12 bases.

CDR3: CASRPGTLNTEAFF. DNA of the CDR3: TGCGCCAGCAGACCCGGGACACTAAACACTGAAGCTTTCTTT. The gene calls are TRBV5-1 and TRBJ1-1; D perhaps matches TRBD1 (6 bases). Germline V gives CDR1 SGHRS, CDR2 YFSETQ. The CDR3 is 14 residues long. The ends were cut back, 5 bases at V and 2 bases at J, with 13 bases in the middle.

This chain uses TRBV7-9 with TRBJ2-7; 7 bases align to TRBD2. The J segment lost 2 bases and the V segment lost 5 bases, leaving 9 bases of the junction unmatched. This CDR3 region has 15 residues. Looked up from germline, CDR1 is SEHNR and CDR2 is FQNEAQ (reference sequence). CDR3 protein: CASSATGRETYEQYF. CDR3 nucleotides: TGTGCCAGCAGCGCTACTGGGAGGGAAACCTACGAGCAGTACTTC.

J is TRBJ1-5 and V is TRBV7-8; D is perhaps TRBD1 (6 bases). This CDR3 comprises 15 residues. V was shortened by 4 bases and J by 0 bases, with 10 bases between the two germline ends. From germline, CDR1 is SGHVS and CDR2 FQNEAQ. Here the CDR3 DNA reads TGTGCCAGCAGCTCAAACAGGGTTAGCAATCAGCCCCAGCATTTT. Translation gives CASSSNRVSNQPQHF. Together with reference TRBV7-8 and TRBJ1-5, the CDR3 gives the full variable domain: GAGVSQSPRYKVAKRGQDVALRCDPISGHVSLFWYQQALGQGPEFLTYFQNEAQLDKSGLPSDRFFAERPEGSVSTLKIQRTQQEDSAVYLCASSSNRVSNQPQHFGDGTRLSIL.

V usage is TRBV11-2 and J usage is TRBJ1-2; D is ambiguous. Germline values: CDR1 SGHAT, CDR2 FQNNGV. This CDR3 is built from 12 residues. V was trimmed by 8 bases and J by 5 bases, leaving 12 bases between them. This chain's CDR3 is CASSGEGYGYTF. The CDR3 DNA is TGTGCCAGCTCCGGGGAGGGATATGGCTACACCTTC. Based on the CDR3 plus reference TRBV11-2 and TRBJ1-2, the full variable domain is EAGVAQSPRYKIIEKRQSVAFWCNPISGHATLYWYQQILGQGPKLLIQFQNNGVVDDSQLPKDRFSAERLKGVDSTLKIQPAKLEDSAVYLCASSGEGYGYTFGSGTRLTVV.

The chain combines TRBV5-1 with TRBJ2-3, with D tentatively TRBD2 (6 bases). Germline V gene data show CDR1 as SGHRS and CDR2 as YFSETQ. The length of the CDR3 is 15 residues. V was pared by 2 bases and J by 1 base, with 11 bases between. The CDR3 region is CASSFAGPRTDTQYF. CDR3 coding DNA: TGCGCCAGCAGCTTTGCGGGGCCCCGCACAGATACGCAGTATTTT.

This sequence joins TRBV6-5 and TRBJ2-7; the D is unclear. This CDR3 region has 13 residues. V shed 3 bases and J shed 0 bases, with 6 bases lying between them. Germline CDR1 and CDR2: MNHEY and SVGAGI. The CDR3 nucleotides are TGTGCCAGCAGTTATGATAGCTCCTACGAGCAGTACTTC. Its protein product is CASSYDSSYEQYF.

The rearrangement links TRBV6-4 to TRBJ1-2; 8 bases fit TRBD1. CDR3 size: 16 residues. After removal of 3 bases from V and 0 bases from J, the junction contained 6 bases not matched to a gene. Germline CDR1 MRHNA, CDR2 SNTAGT. The CDR3 sequence: CASSETAGGSNYGYTF. The DNA for the CDR3 is TGTGCCAGCAGTGAAACTGCAGGGGGCTCTAACTATGGCTACACCTTC.

CDR3 sequence: CASSLEYGLAGINEQFF. In DNA, the CDR3 is TGTGCCAGCAGTTTGGAATACGGACTAGCGGGGATCAATGAGCAGTTCTTC. The chain has TRBV27 and TRBJ2-1, with 12 positions matching TRBD2. The CDR3 runs to 17 residues. V lost 3 bases and J lost 6; bases outside the gene matches: 9. Germline assignment: CDR1 MNHEY and CDR2 SMNVEV (reference sequence).

A remark on this clone: The sample carries other DNA sequences with the same CDR3. V and J are TRBV5-1 and TRBJ2-2; possible D gene TRBD1, 6 bases. CDR3 length: 13 amino acids. Deletions cut 2 bases from V and 7 bases from J, with 9 bases between. Germline V lookup: CDR1 SGHRS, CDR2 YFSETQ. CDR3 in DNA: TGCGCCAGCAGCTTACAGGGAGACGGGGAGCTGTTTTTT. Amino acid sequence: CASSLQGDGELFF. Variable domain in full (rest from reference TRBV5-1 and TRBJ2-2): KAGVTQTPRYLIKTRGQQVTLSCSPISGHRSVSWYQQTPGQGLQFLFEYFSETQRNKGNFPGRFSGRQFSNSRSEMNVSTLELGDSALYLCASSLQGDGELFFGEGSRLTVL.

This clone was seen once. V is TRBV12-3 or TRBV12-4 and J is TRBJ1-5, with 7 nucleotides matching TRBD1. This CDR3 spans 13 amino acids. The ends lost 5 bases at V and 9 bases at J; junction bases unmatched: 7. The CDR3 sequence: CASSAGTAWPQHF. CDR3 DNA: TGTGCCAGCAGTGCCGGGACAGCATGGCCCCAGCATTTT.

The V and J genes are TRBV12-5 and TRBJ2-1; TRBD2 aligns across 11 bases. The CDR3 extends over 16 amino acids. Germline CDR1 LGHNT, CDR2 FRNRAP. Losses at the gene ends were 5 bases for V and 12 bases for J; bases not matched to a gene: 15. CDR3 in amino acids: CASGDTAGTSGFRQFF. Here the CDR3 DNA reads TGTGCTAGTGGTGATACAGCCGGGACTAGCGGCTTCCGGCAGTTCTTC.

This clone was seen only once. The CDR3 DNA is TGTGCCAGCAGTGGGTTCGCGGGGGTGCTGACCTACGAGCAGTACTTC. Its protein product is CASSGFAGVLTYEQYF. V gene TRBV6-2 or TRBV6-3 combines with J gene TRBJ2-7; 7 bases match TRBD2. Trimming removed 5 bases from V and 2 bases from J; junction bases left unmatched: 12. The germline V gene encodes CDR1 MNHEY and CDR2 SVGEGT. This CDR3 is built from 16 residues.

The V call is TRBV28, the J call TRBJ1-5; D is ambiguous. Trimming pared 6 bases from V and 5 bases from J, leaving 11 bases between. Germline lookup yields CDR1 MDHEN and CDR2 SYDVKM. This CDR3 contains 13 residues. The CDR3 nucleotides are TGTGCCAGCAGCCCCGGCGGGTATCAGCCCCAGCATTTT. This sequence encodes CASSPGGYQPQHF.

The chain employs TRBV29-1 and TRBJ2-5; 7 positions match TRBD1. Germline V gene lookup returns CDR1 SQVTM and CDR2 ANQGSEA. The CDR3 totals 11 residues. The CDR3, as DNA: TGCAAAAGACAGGGTTTGTTCACCCAGTACTTC. It is translated as CKRQGLFTQYF.

The chain couples TRBV5-5 to TRBJ1-6; possibly TRBD1 for D (6 bases). Trimming took 2 bases from V and 10 from J, leaving 13 bases between them. Germline V lookup: CDR1 SGHKS, CDR2 YYEKEE (reference sequence). CDR3 length: 14 amino acids. CDR3 sequence (DNA): TGTGCCAGCAGCTTCTCCCAGGACAGATCACCCCTCCACTTT. Amino acids: CASSFSQDRSPLHF.

DNA of the CDR3: TGTGCCAGCAGCCAGATGGAGAGCTCCTACAATGAGCAGTTCTTC. It specifies CASSQMESSYNEQFF. The rearrangement uses TRBV7-3 and TRBJ2-1; D remains ambiguous. The CDR3 sequence is 15 residues long. The germline V and J ends were trimmed by 5 bases and 0 bases, with 11 bases remaining between them. CDR1 and CDR2 from the germline V gene are SGHTA and FQGTGA.

The chain carries TRBV29-1 and TRBJ2-7, with D tentatively TRBD1 (6 bases). V shed 5 bases and J shed 5 bases, with 13 bases lying between them. Germline CDR1 is SQVTM and CDR2 is ANQGSEA. CDR3 size: 12 residues. Written as DNA, the CDR3 is TGCAGCGTTAAGCCAGGGGCGGACGAGCAGTACTTC. Translating gives CSVKPGADEQYF.

The chain employs TRBV27 and TRBJ1-1; D possibly corresponds to TRBD1 (5 bases). Trimming removed 4 bases from V and 0 bases from J, with 12 bases in between. Per the germline V gene, CDR1 is MNHEY and CDR2 is SMNVEV (reference sequence). CDR3 length equals 15 residues. DNA for the CDR3: TGTGCCAGCAGTTCTTGGGGCAGTTTGAACACTGAAGCTTTCTTT. Its translation is CASSSWGSLNTEAFF.

The V gene is TRBV7-9, the J gene TRBJ2-7, with 10 bases matching TRBD2. The germline CDR1 and CDR2 sequences are SEHNR and FQNEAQ (reference sequence). This CDR3 contains 15 residues. V dropped 3 bases and J dropped 5; count of bases not matched to a gene: 7. In DNA, the CDR3 is TGTGCCAGCAGCTTTCAAGCGGGGGGGCCGAACGAGCAGTACTTC. Amino acid sequence: CASSFQAGGPNEQYF.

The rearrangement uses TRBV5-1 and TRBJ2-3; TRBD2 aligns across 10 bases. The V and J ends lost 7 bases and 5 bases, in that order; junction bases with no gene match: 10. This CDR3 spans 15 amino acids. The V gene's germline CDR1 is SGHRS and CDR2 YFSETQ. CDR3 amino acids: CASGSGGVRLDTQYF. The CDR3 DNA follows: TGCGCCAGCGGAAGCGGGGGGGTTCGGTTAGATACGCAGTATTTT. Full variable domain (remainder filled in from reference TRBV5-1 and TRBJ2-3): KAGVTQTPRYLIKTRGQQVTLSCSPISGHRSVSWYQQTPGQGLQFLFEYFSETQRNKGNFPGRFSGRQFSNSRSEMNVSTLELGDSALYLCASGSGGVRLDTQYFGPGTRLTVL.